The subject of this entry is one T cell receptor beta chain. This CDR3 has 13 amino acids. V lost 0 bases and J lost 3, with 6 bases in between. From germline, CDR1 is SGHRS and CDR2 YFSETQ. Produced via immunoSEQ multiplex PCR; TCRdb's table is partial and in-frame only. The sample has about 99,000 clones, about 93% seen once. The source of the sample is a study of siplizumab effects on memory and regulatory T cells. Source material: Tregs sorted from blood. The sequence was obtained from a human donor in good health. The chain employs TRBV5-1 and TRBJ1-2; D call uncertain. The CDR3 spells CASSLAGDYGYTF. CDR3 in DNA: TGCGCCAGCAGCTTGGCTGGAGACTATGGCTACACCTTC.